This section outlines one T cell receptor beta chain sequence together with its context. The sample belongs to a study of regulatory T cells in long-lasting Graves disease. Regarding time point: newly diagnosed GD, antithyroid drugs for less than 3 months. Generation of the TCR library employed RNA extracted from PBMCs. The authors built TCR beta libraries using iRepertoire HTBI primers and Arm-PCR of CDR3 regions. TCRdb recomputed calls from the multiplex PCR reads with MiXCR, one row per CDR3 protein. The table includes a few hundred thousand distinct CDR3 sequences, less than 15% detected once. Germline CDR1 SQVTM, CDR2 ANQGSEA. CDR3 length: 15 residues. Germline trimming cut 6 bases from V and 4 bases from J; bases unmatched to any gene: 9. This same sample was also part of a study on T cells in Graves' hyperthyroidism and ophthalmopathy. That investigation notes: On the basis of clinical symptoms, serum thyroxine and TRAb, thyroid ultrasound and orbital computed tomography, diagnoses were made.

The receptor's source is a man aged 25-45 years with Graves disease. The chain couples TRBV29-1 to TRBJ2-2; 9 bases map to TRBD2. This material consisted of peripheral blood mononuclear cells (PBMCs), taken at new diagnosis, from a patient treated with antithyroid drugs. The CDR3 coding sequence is TGCAGCGTCGTTGTAGCGGGAGCGGGCACCGGGGAGCTGTTTTTT. It specifies CSVVVAGAGTGELFF.